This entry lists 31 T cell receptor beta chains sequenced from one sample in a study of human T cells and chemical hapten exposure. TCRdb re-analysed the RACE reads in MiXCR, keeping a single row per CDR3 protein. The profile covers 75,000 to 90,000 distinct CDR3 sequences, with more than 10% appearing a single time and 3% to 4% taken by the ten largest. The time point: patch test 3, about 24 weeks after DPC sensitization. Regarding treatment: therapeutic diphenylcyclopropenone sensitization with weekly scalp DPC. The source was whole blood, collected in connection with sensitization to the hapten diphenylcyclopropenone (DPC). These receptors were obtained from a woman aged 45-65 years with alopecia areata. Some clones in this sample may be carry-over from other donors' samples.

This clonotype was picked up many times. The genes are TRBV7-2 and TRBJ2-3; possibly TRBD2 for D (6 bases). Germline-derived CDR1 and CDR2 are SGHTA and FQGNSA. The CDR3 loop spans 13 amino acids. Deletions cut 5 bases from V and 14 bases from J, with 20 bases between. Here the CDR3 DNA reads TGTGCCAGCAGCGCGGCGGGGCGCCTTAGTTGGTATTTT. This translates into CASSAAGRLSWYF.

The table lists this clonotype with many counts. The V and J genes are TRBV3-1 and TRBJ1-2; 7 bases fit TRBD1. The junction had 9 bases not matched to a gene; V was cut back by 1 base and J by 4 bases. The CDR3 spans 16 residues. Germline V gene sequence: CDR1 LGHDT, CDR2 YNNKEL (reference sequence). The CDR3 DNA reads TGTGCCAGCAGCCAAGGGCGCGCAGGGGGAGGCTATGGCTACACCTTC. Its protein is CASSQGRAGGGYGYTF.

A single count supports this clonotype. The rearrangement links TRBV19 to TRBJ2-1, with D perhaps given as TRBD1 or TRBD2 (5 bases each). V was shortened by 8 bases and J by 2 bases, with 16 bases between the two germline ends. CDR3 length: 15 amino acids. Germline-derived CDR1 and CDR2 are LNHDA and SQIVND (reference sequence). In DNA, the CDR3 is TGTGCCAGTGGAGGAGGAGCGACAGCCTACAATGAGCAGTTCTTC. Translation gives CASGGGATAYNEQFF. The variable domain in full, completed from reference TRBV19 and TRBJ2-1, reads DGGITQSPKYLFRKEGQNVTLSCEQNLNHDAMYWYRQDPGQGLRLIYYSQIVNDFQKGDIAEGYSVSREKKESFPLTVTSAQKNPTAFYLCASGGGATAYNEQFFGPGTRLTVL.

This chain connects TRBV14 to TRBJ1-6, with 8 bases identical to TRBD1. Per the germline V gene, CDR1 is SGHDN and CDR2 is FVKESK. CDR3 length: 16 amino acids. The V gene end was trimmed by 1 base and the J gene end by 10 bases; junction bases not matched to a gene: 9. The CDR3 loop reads CASSQAGTGLRSPLHF. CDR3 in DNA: TGTGCCAGCAGCCAAGCCGGGACAGGCCTTCGGTCACCCCTCCACTTT.

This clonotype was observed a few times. CDR3: CASGGTVLAKNIQYF. Here the CDR3 DNA reads TGTGCCAGCGGGGGGACAGTACTCGCCAAAAACATTCAGTACTTC. The V and J genes are TRBV5-5 and TRBJ2-4; D might be TRBD1 (7 bases). The CDR3 has 15 amino acids. With 7 bases removed from V and 1 base from J, the gap between germline ends came to 15 bases. CDR1 SGHKS and CDR2 YYEKEE come from the germline V gene (reference sequence).

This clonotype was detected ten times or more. This CDR3 reads CASRTPGQLVAAFF. In nucleotides, the CDR3 is TGTGCCAGCAGAACCCCAGGTCAGCTGGTTGCCGCTTTCTTT. The chain couples TRBV6-5 to TRBJ1-1, with D unclear. V was pared by 6 bases and J by 11 bases, with 22 bases between. Germline CDR1 MNHEY, CDR2 SVGAGI. The CDR3 extends over 14 amino acids.

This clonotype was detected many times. This CDR3 reads CASSPHGSAYEQYF. The DNA for the CDR3 is TGTGCCAGCAGCCCTCACGGGAGTGCTTACGAGCAGTACTTC. V and J are TRBV7-8 and TRBJ2-7, with a possible D match to TRBD2 (6 bases). The ends were cut back, 5 bases at V and 4 bases at J, with 15 bases in the middle. The CDR3 is 14 amino acids. The germline CDR1 and CDR2 sequences are SGHVS and FQNEAQ.

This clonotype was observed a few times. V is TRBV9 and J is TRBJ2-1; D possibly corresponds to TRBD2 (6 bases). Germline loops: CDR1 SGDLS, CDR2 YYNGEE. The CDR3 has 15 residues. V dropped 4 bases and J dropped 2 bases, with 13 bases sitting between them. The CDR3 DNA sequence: TGTGCCAGCAGCCCCTCTCCGGGAGCCTACAATGAGCAGTTCTTC. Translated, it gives CASSPSPGAYNEQFF. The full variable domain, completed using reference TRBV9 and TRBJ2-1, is DSGVTQTPKHLITATGQRVTLRCSPRSGDLSVYWYQQSLDQGLQFLIQYYNGEERAKGNILERFSAQQFPDLHSELNLSSLELGDSALYFCASSPSPGAYNEQFFGPGTRLTVL.

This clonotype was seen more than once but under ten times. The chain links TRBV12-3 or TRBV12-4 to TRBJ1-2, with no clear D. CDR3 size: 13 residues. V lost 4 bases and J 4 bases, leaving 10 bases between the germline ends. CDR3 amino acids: CASSSGGPYGYTF. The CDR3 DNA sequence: TGTGCCAGCAGTTCAGGAGGACCCTATGGCTACACCTTC.

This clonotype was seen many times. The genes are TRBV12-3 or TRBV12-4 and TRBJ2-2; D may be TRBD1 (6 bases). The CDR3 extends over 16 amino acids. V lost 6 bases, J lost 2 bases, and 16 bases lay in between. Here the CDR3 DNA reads TGTGCCAGCAGCATCTACAGGGCCCCTAACACCGGGGAGCTGTTTTTT. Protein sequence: CASSIYRAPNTGELFF.

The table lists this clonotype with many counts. The CDR3 nucleotides read TGCGCCAGCAGTAGAGAAGGGGTTCTGAACACTGAAGCTTTCTTT. Encoded protein: CASSREGVLNTEAFF. The V call is TRBV5-1, the J call TRBJ1-1; D may be TRBD1 (5 bases). The ends were cut back, 5 bases at V and 0 bases at J, with 14 bases in the middle. CDR1 is SGHRS, CDR2 YFSETQ, per germline. This CDR3 has 15 amino acids.

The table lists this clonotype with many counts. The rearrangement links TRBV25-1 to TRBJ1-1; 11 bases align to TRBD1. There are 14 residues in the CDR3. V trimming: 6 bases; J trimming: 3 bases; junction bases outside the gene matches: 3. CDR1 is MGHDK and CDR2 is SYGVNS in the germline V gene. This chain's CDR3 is CASRGQGGYTEAFF. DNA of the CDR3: TGTGCCAGCAGGGGACAGGGGGGATACACTGAAGCTTTCTTT. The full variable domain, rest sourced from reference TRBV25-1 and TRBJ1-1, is EADIYQTPRYLVIGTGKKITLECSQTMGHDKMYWYQQDPGMELHLIHYSYGVNSTEKGDLSSESTVSRIRTEHFPLTLESARPSHTSQYLCASRGQGGYTEAFFGQGTRLTVV.

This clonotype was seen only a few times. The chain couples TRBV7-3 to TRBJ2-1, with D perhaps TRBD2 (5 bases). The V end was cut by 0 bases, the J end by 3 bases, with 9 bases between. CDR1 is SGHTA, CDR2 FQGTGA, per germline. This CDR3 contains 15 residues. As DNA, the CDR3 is TGTGCCAGCAGCTTAACGGCGGAGGTCTACAATGAGCAGTTCTTC. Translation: CASSLTAEVYNEQFF.

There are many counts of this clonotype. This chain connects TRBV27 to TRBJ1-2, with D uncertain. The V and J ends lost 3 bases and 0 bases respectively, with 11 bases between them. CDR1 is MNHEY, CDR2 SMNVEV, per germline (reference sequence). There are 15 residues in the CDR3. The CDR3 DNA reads TGTGCCAGCAGTTTGAGGCCCACACCTAACTATGGCTACACCTTC. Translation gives CASSLRPTPNYGYTF.

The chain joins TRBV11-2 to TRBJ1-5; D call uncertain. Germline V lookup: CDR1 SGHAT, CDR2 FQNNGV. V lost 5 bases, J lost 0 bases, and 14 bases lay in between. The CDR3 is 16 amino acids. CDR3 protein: CASSRTPGHSNQPQHF. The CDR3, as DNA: TGTGCCAGCAGCCGGACCCCGGGCCATAGCAATCAGCCCCAGCATTTT.

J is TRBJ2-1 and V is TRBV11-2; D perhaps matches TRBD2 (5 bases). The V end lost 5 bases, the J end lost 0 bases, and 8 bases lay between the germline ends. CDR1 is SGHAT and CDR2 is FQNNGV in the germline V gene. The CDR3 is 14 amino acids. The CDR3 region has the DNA TGTGCCAGCAGCGCCGGGGTCTCCTACAATGAGCAGTTCTTC. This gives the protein CASSAGVSYNEQFF.

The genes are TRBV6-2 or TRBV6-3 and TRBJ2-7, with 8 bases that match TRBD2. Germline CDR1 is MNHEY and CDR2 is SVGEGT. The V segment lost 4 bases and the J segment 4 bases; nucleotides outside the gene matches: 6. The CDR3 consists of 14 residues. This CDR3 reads CASSSWGGRYEQYF. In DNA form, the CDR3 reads TGTGCCAGCAGTTCCTGGGGCGGGAGGTACGAGCAGTACTTC.

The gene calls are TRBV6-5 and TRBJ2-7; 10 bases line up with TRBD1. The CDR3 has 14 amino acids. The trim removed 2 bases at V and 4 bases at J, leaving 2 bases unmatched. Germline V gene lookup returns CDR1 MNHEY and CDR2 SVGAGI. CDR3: CASSYVGQGYEQYF. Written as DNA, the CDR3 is TGTGCCAGCAGTTACGTGGGACAGGGGTACGAGCAGTACTTC.

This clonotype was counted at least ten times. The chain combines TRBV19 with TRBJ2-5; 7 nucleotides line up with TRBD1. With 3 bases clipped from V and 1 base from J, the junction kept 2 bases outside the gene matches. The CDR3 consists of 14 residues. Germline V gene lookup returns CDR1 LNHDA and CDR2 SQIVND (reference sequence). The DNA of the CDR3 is TGTGCCAGTAGTATCCGGACAGGCCAAGAGACCCAGTACTTC. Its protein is CASSIRTGQETQYF. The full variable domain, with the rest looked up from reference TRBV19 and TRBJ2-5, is DGGITQSPKYLFRKEGQNVTLSCEQNLNHDAMYWYRQDPGQGLRLIYYSQIVNDFQKGDIAEGYSVSREKKESFPLTVTSAQKNPTAFYLCASSIRTGQETQYFGPGTRLLVL.

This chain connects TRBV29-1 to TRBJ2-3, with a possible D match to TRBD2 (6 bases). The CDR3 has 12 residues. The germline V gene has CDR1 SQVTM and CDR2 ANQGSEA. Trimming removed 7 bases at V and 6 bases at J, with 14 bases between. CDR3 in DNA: TGCAGCGGGTCTGGTGGGGGGGATACGCAGTATTTT. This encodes CSGSGGGDTQYF.

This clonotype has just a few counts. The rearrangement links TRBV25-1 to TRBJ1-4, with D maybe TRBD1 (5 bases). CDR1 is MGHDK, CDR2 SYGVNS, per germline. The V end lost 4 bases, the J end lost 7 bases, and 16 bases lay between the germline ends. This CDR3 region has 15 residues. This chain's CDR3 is CASSGVEGISEKLFF. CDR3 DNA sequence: TGTGCCAGCAGTGGGGTGGAGGGGATCAGTGAAAAACTGTTTTTT.

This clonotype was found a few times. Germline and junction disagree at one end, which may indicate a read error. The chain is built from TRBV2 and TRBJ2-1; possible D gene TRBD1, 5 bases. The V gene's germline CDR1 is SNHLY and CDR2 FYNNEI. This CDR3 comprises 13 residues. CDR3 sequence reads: CASSIQERGPEVF. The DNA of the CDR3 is TGTGCCAGCAGTATACAGGAGAGAGGCCCCGAAGTCTTC.

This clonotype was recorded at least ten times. CDR3 DNA: TGCAGCGTTGAACGCCAGGGGGCGGATGAGACCCAGTACTTC. Amino acid sequence: CSVERQGADETQYF. This chain uses TRBV29-1 with TRBJ2-5; 8 bases are a match to TRBD1. The CDR3 sequence is 14 residues long. V trimming: 2 bases; J trimming: 5 bases; junction bases outside the gene matches: 7. The germline gives CDR1 SQVTM, CDR2 ANQGSEA. Supplemented by reference TRBV29-1 and TRBJ2-5, the full variable domain reads SAVISQKPSRDICQRGTSLTIQCQVDSQVTMMFWYRQQPGQSLTLIATANQGSEATYESGFVIDKFPISRPNLTFSTLTVSNMSPEDSSIYLCSVERQGADETQYFGPGTRLLVL.

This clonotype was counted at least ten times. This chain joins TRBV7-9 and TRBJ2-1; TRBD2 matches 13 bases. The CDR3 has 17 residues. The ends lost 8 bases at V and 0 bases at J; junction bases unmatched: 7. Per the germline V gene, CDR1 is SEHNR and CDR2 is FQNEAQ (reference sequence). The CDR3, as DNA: TGTGCCAGCGGCCGGACTAGCGGGGGTAGCTCCTACAATGAGCAGTTCTTC. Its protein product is CASGRTSGGSSYNEQFF.

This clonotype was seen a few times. CDR3 amino acids: CASSTSSREQYF. Written as DNA, the CDR3 is TGTGCCAGCAGCACATCTAGCAGGGAGCAGTACTTC. This chain joins TRBV7-2 and TRBJ2-7; maybe TRBD2 (5 bases). Germline V gives CDR1 SGHTA, CDR2 FQGNSA. The CDR3 contains 12 residues. The ends were cut back, 5 bases at V and 7 bases at J, with 12 bases in the middle.

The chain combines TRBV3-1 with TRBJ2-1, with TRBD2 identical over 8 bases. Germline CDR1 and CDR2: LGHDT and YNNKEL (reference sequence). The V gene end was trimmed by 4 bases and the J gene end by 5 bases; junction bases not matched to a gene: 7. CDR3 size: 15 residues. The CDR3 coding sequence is TGTGCCAGCAGCCTATTAAGCGGGAGAAACAATGAGCAGTTCTTC. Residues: CASSLLSGRNNEQFF.

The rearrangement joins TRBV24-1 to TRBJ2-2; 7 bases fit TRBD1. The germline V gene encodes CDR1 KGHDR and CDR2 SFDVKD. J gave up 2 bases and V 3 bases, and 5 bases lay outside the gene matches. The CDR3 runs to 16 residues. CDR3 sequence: CATSDHGTANTGELFF. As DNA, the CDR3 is TGTGCCACCAGTGATCACGGGACAGCCAACACCGGGGAGCTGTTTTTT.

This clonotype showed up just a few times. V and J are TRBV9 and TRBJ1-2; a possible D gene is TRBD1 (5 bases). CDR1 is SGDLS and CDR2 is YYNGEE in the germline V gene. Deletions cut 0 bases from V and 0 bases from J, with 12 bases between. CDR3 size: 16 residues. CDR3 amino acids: CASSVAAGVPNYGYTF. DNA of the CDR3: TGTGCCAGCAGCGTAGCGGCGGGGGTCCCTAACTATGGCTACACCTTC.

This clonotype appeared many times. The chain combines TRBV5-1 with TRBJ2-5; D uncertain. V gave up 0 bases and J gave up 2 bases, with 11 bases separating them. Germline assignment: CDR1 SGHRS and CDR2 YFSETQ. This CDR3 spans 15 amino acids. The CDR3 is CASSLGPAGQETQYF. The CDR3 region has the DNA TGCGCCAGCAGCTTGGGTCCGGCAGGACAAGAGACCCAGTACTTC.

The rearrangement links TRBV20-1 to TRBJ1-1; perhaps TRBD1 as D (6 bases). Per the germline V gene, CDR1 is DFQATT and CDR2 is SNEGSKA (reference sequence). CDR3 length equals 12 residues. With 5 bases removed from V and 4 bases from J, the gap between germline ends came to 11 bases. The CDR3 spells CSAFQGITEAFF. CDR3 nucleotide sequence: TGCAGTGCTTTTCAGGGGATCACTGAAGCTTTCTTT.

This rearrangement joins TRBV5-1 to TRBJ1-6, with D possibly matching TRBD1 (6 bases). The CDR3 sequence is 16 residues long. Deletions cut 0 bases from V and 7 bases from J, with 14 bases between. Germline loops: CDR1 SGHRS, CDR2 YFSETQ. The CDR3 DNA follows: TGCGCCAGCAGCTTGGATGGTCCAGGGACAAATTCACCCCTCCACTTT. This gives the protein CASSLDGPGTNSPLHF. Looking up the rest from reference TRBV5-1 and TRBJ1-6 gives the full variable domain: KAGVTQTPRYLIKTRGQQVTLSCSPISGHRSVSWYQQTPGQGLQFLFEYFSETQRNKGNFPGRFSGRQFSNSRSEMNVSTLELGDSALYLCASSLDGPGTNSPLHFGNGTRLTVT.